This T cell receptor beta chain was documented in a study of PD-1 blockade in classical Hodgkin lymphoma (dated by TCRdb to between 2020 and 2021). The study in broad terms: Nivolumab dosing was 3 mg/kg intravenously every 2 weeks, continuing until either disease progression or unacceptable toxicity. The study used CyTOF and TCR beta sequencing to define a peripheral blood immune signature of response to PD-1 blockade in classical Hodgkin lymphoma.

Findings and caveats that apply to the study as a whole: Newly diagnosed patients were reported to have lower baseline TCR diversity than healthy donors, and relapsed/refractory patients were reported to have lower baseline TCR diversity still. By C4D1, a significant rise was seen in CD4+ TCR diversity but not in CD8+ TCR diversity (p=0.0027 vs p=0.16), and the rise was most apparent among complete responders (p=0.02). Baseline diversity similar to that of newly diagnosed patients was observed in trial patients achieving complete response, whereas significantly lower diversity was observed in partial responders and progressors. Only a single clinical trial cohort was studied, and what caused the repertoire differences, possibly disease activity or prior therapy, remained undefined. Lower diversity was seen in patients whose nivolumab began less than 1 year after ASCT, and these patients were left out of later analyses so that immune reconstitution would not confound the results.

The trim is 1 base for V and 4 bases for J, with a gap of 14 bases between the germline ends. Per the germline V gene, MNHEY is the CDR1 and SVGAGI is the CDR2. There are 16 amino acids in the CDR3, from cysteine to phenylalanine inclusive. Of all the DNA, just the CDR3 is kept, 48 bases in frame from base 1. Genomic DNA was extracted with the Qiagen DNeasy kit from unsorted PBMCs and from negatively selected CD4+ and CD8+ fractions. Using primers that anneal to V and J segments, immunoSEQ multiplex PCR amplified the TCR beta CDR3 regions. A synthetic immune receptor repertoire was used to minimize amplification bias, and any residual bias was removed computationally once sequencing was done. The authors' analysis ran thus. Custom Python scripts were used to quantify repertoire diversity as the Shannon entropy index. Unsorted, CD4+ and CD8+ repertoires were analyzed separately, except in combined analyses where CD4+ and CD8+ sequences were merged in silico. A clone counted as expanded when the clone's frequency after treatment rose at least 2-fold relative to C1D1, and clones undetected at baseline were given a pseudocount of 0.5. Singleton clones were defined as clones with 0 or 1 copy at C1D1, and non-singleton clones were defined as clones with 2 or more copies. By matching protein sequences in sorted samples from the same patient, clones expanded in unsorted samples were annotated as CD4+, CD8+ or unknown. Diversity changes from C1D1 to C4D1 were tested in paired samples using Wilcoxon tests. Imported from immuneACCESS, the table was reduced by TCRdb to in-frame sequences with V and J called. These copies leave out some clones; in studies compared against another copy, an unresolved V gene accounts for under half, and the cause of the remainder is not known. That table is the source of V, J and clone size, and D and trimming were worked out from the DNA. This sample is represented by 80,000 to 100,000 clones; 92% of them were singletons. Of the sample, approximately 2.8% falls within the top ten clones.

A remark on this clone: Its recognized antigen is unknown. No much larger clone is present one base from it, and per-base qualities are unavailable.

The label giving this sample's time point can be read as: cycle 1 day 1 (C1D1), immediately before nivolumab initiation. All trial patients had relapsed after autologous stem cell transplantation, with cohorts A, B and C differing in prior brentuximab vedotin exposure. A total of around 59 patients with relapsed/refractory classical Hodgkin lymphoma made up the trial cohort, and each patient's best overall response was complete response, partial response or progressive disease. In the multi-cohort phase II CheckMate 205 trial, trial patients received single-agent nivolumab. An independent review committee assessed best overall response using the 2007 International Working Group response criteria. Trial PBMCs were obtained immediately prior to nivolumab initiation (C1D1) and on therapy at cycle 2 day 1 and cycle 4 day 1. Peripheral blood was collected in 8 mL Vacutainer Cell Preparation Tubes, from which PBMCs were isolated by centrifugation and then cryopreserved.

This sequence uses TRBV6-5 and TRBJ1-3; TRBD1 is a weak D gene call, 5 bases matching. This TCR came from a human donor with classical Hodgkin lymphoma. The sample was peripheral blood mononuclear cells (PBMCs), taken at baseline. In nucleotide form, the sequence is TGTGCCAGCAGTTACTGGGGGTCAGGGTGGGGAAACACCATATATTTT. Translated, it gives CASSYWGSGWGNTIYF.